Presented here are 29 T cell receptor beta chains from one specimen sequenced in a study of molecular identifiers for immune sequencing clone quantification. Each CDR3 protein gets one entry after TCRdb re-called the PCR reads with MiXCR. The sample lists over 600,000 distinct CDR3 sequences; about 20% were seen once. The sequenced sample was naive CD8+ T cells from blood, with Jurkat cell RNA spiked in. As for subset: FACS-sorted CD8+CD4-CCR7+CD45RA+ naive T cells. These receptors were collected from a human donor in good health. Some libraries in this study had Jurkat cell RNA spiked in.

This clonotype showed up just a few times. As DNA, the CDR3 is TGTGCCAGCAGTTACGGAGGGGGAGGACAATATGAGACCCAGTACTTC. Its protein product is CASSYGGGGQYETQYF. The chain links TRBV6-6 to TRBJ2-5; tentatively, D is TRBD1 or TRBD2 (6 bases each). Trimming left V 2 bases short and J 5 bases short, with 18 bases between. This CDR3 has 16 amino acids. The germline V gene encodes CDR1 MNHNY and CDR2 SVGAGI (reference sequence).

This clonotype was detected only a few times. The chain combines TRBV30 with TRBJ2-7, with 7 bases fitting TRBD1. Germline V gene lookup returns CDR1 GTSNPN and CDR2 SVGIG (reference sequence). The length of the CDR3 is 14 residues. Trimming removed 4 bases from V and 2 bases from J; junction bases left unmatched: 8. CDR3 DNA sequence: TGTGCCTGGACGGCCGGGACAGTTACCTACGAGCAGTACTTC. As protein: CAWTAGTVTYEQYF. The variable domain in full, completed from reference TRBV30 and TRBJ2-7, reads SQTIHQWPATLVQPVGSPLSLECTVEGTSNPNLYWYRQAAGRGLQLLFYSVGIGQISSEVPQNLSASRPQDRQFILSSKKLLLSDSGFYLCAWTAGTVTYEQYFGPGTRLTVT.

There are many counts of this clonotype. This chain uses TRBV7-2 with TRBJ1-1, with D hard to call. Trimming removed 5 bases from V and 1 base from J, with 14 bases in between. This CDR3 contains 15 residues. Germline V gene lookup returns CDR1 SGHTA and CDR2 FQGNSA. The CDR3 sequence: CASSARLGANTEAFF. The CDR3 DNA is TGTGCCAGCAGCGCCCGTCTCGGAGCGAACACTGAAGCTTTCTTT. The whole variable domain, remainder taken from reference TRBV7-2 and TRBJ1-1, is GAGVSQSPSNKVTEKGKDVELRCDPISGHTALYWYRQSLGQGLEFLIYFQGNSAPDKSGLPSDRFSAERTGGSVSTLTIQRTQQEDSAVYLCASSARLGANTEAFFGQGTRLTVV.

The table lists this clonotype with many counts. The genes are TRBV20-1 and TRBJ2-7; 10 bases line up with TRBD2. Germline V gene lookup returns CDR1 DFQATT and CDR2 SNEGSKA (reference sequence). V shed 0 bases, J shed 6 bases, and the junction held 8 bases outside the gene matches. The CDR3 runs to 15 residues. Written as DNA, the CDR3 is TGCAGTGCTAGAGATTGGCCTAGCGGGAGAAGCGAGCAGTACTTC. Translating it yields CSARDWPSGRSEQYF.

This clonotype was seen only a few times. The gene calls are TRBV2 and TRBJ2-1; 8 bases align to TRBD2. CDR3 size: 13 residues. Germline CDR1 SNHLY, CDR2 FYNNEI. The CDR3 reads CASGGGLGNEQFF. CDR3 DNA: TGTGCGTCGGGGGGGGGGCTTGGCAATGAGCAGTTCTTC.

This clonotype showed up many times. The chain links TRBV27 to TRBJ2-7, with a weak D call TRBD1 (6 bases). V was cut by 5 bases and J by 4 bases, with 15 bases left in between. The CDR3 has 14 residues. The germline V gene encodes CDR1 MNHEY and CDR2 SMNVEV (reference sequence). CDR3 coding DNA: TGTGCCAGCAGTAGGACAGATAACGTTTACGAGCAGTACTTC. Its protein product is CASSRTDNVYEQYF.

Many counts were recorded for this clonotype. The chain couples TRBV28 to TRBJ2-2, with D possibly being TRBD1 or TRBD2 (6 bases each). The V gene lost 4 bases and the J gene lost 1 base, with 10 bases spanning the gap. CDR1 and CDR2 (germline): MDHEN, SYDVKM. The length of the CDR3 is 15 residues. CDR3 loop: CASSWRGMNTGELFF. In DNA, the CDR3 is TGTGCCAGCAGTTGGAGGGGGATGAACACCGGGGAGCTGTTTTTT.

The sample holds many counts of this clonotype. V usage is TRBV11-2 and J usage is TRBJ2-3; 14 nucleotides match TRBD2. Germline CDR1 is SGHAT and CDR2 is FQNNGV. J gave up 1 base and V 4 bases, and 7 bases lay outside the gene matches. This CDR3 has 18 amino acids. CDR3: CASSSLGTSGGRTDTQYF. In DNA, the CDR3 is TGTGCCAGCAGCTCACTCGGGACTAGCGGGGGCCGCACAGATACGCAGTATTTT. The full variable domain, in which reference TRBV11-2 and TRBJ2-3 provide the parts outside the CDR3, is EAGVAQSPRYKIIEKRQSVAFWCNPISGHATLYWYQQILGQGPKLLIQFQNNGVVDDSQLPKDRFSAERLKGVDSTLKIQPAKLEDSAVYLCASSSLGTSGGRTDTQYFGPGTRLTVL.

This clonotype has at least ten counts. The rearrangement links TRBV19 to TRBJ2-3; 14 bases agree with TRBD2. Germline lookup yields CDR1 LNHDA and CDR2 SQIVND (reference sequence). The CDR3 spans 14 residues. V gave up 10 bases and J gave up 6 bases; unmatched junction bases: 6. The CDR3 coding sequence is TGTGCCACCCGACTAGCGGGGGGGCCGGATACGCAGTATTTT. As protein: CATRLAGGPDTQYF.

This clonotype was counted between two and nine times. The chain joins TRBV29-1 to TRBJ2-1; a possible D gene is TRBD1 (6 bases). Germline V gene lookup returns CDR1 SQVTM and CDR2 ANQGSEA. CDR3 length: 13 residues. The V and J ends lost 7 bases and 0 bases respectively, with 10 bases between them. DNA for the CDR3: TGCAGCGCCGGACAGAGCTCCTACAATGAGCAGTTCTTC. This codes for CSAGQSSYNEQFF.

This clonotype has a count of ten or more. The V call is TRBV4-3, the J call TRBJ2-3; 11 nucleotides match TRBD2. Germline V gives CDR1 LGHNA, CDR2 YSLEER. This CDR3 has 19 amino acids. V lost 4 bases and J lost 2; bases outside the gene matches: 14. This CDR3 is CASSPSVFGTSGPTDTQYF. The CDR3 coding sequence is TGCGCCAGCAGCCCAAGTGTGTTTGGGACTAGCGGTCCCACAGATACGCAGTATTTT.

Notes on this clonotype: Possible read error: a much larger clone is one base away. V is TRBV20-1 and J is TRBJ2-7; no definite D call. Per germline, CDR1 DFQATT and CDR2 SNEGSKA (reference sequence). This CDR3 spans 13 amino acids. CDR3 coding DNA: TGCGGTGCTAAGGGTACATCATTTTACGAGCAGTACTTC. Its protein is CGAKGTSFYEQYF.

This clonotype was seen a handful of times. The chain links TRBV28 to TRBJ2-2; 12 nucleotides match TRBD2. From germline, CDR1 is MDHEN and CDR2 SYDVKM. V shed 4 bases and J 5 bases; nucleotides not matched to a gene: 5. The CDR3 has 16 amino acids. CDR3 protein: CASSSRLAGETGELFF. The CDR3 coding sequence is TGTGCCAGCAGTTCCAGACTAGCGGGAGAAACCGGGGAGCTGTTTTTT.

This clonotype has a count of ten or more. The V and J genes are TRBV13 and TRBJ2-5, with TRBD2 identical over 11 bases. The length of the CDR3 is 16 residues. CDR1 is PRHDT, CDR2 FYEKMQ, per germline (reference sequence). The V segment lost 4 bases and the J segment 4 bases; nucleotides outside the gene matches: 8. The CDR3 DNA is TGTGCCAGCAGCTACGGACTAGCGGGCTTGTCAGAGACCCAGTACTTC. As protein: CASSYGLAGLSETQYF.

The chain recombines TRBV2 with TRBJ1-1; unclear D gene. The CDR3 contains 14 residues. In germline, CDR1 is SNHLY, CDR2 FYNNEI. Trimming stripped 4 bases from V and 0 bases from J, with 9 bases between. The CDR3 DNA sequence: TGTGCCAGCAGTGCCGAAGGGATGAACACTGAAGCTTTCTTT. Amino acid sequence: CASSAEGMNTEAFF.

This clonotype was observed a few times. The chain links TRBV27 to TRBJ2-7, with no clear D. The germline CDR1 and CDR2 sequences are MNHEY and SMNVEV (reference sequence). Between the trimmed V and J ends, which lost 4 bases and 8 bases, there was a span of 9 bases. The CDR3 is made up of 11 amino acids. The CDR3 nucleotides are TGTGCCAGCAGTTCCACAGAGAAGCAGTACTTC. The encoded protein is CASSSTEKQYF.

The chain uses TRBV2 and TRBJ2-6; D possibly uses TRBD1 or TRBD2 (5 bases each). The CDR3 contains 16 residues. The ends were cut back, 4 bases at V and 1 base at J, with 11 bases in the middle. Per the germline V gene, CDR1 is SNHLY and CDR2 is FYNNEI. The CDR3 DNA follows: TGTGCCAGCAGTGGGGGGTGGGGTTCTGGGGCCAACGTCCTGACTTTC. It encodes CASSGGWGSGANVLTF.

This clonotype was detected many times. This chain joins TRBV11-1 and TRBJ2-3, with D unresolved. CDR3 length: 13 residues. V was clipped by 5 bases and J by 4 bases, with 10 bases between them. Germline CDR1 is SGHAT and CDR2 is FQDESV (reference sequence). In DNA form, the CDR3 reads TGTGCCAGCAGCGATGAATTCGCAGATACGCAGTATTTT. Its translation: CASSDEFADTQYF.

This clonotype was seen ten or more times. The rearrangement links TRBV7-9 to TRBJ2-7; no clear D gene. Trimming cost V 7 bases and J 1 base, with 14 bases left between them. CDR3 length: 14 residues. Germline V gene data show CDR1 as SEHNR and CDR2 as FQNEAQ (reference sequence). CDR3 DNA: TGTGCCAGCACCGACCGGACGGTTTCCTACGAGCAGTACTTC. It yields the protein CASTDRTVSYEQYF.

As to this clonotype: The junction departs from germline at one end; a sequencing error may be responsible. This chain uses TRBV6-1 with TRBJ1-5; no reliable D call. Germline CDR1 reads MNHNS; CDR2 reads SASEGT. The CDR3 length is 11 residues. CDR3 coding DNA: TGTGCCAGCAGTGGTTTTCAGCCCCAGCGTTTT. Translated: CASSGFQPQRF.

Turning to this clonotype: Given a much more abundant clone one base away, this may be a read error. This CDR3 is CASSSAPGSSYNGQFF. CDR3 bases: TGTGCCAGCAGTTCAGCTCCAGGGAGCTCCTACAATGGGCAGTTCTTC. The V gene is TRBV6-5, the J gene TRBJ2-1; the D gene could be TRBD1 or TRBD2 (5 bases each). Germline-derived CDR1 and CDR2 are MNHEY and SVGAGI. The CDR3 sequence is 16 residues long.

This clonotype was observed many times. The chain is built from TRBV29-1 and TRBJ2-5, with 7 positions matching TRBD1. Trimming cost V 5 bases and J 10 bases; bases outside gene matches: 10. The CDR3 consists of 12 residues. CDR1 is SQVTM, CDR2 ANQGSEA, per germline. The chain's CDR3 is CSVRGQRTDQYF. The CDR3 coding sequence is TGCAGCGTTAGGGGACAGAGAACGGACCAGTACTTC. Variable domain in full (rest from reference TRBV29-1 and TRBJ2-5): SAVISQKPSRDICQRGTSLTIQCQVDSQVTMMFWYRQQPGQSLTLIATANQGSEATYESGFVIDKFPISRPNLTFSTLTVSNMSPEDSSIYLCSVRGQRTDQYFGPGTRLLVL.

Many counts were recorded for this clonotype. The V gene is TRBV28, the J gene TRBJ2-5; TRBD2 aligns across 8 bases. J lost 1 base, V lost 3 bases, and 4 bases had no gene match. Germline CDR1 MDHEN, CDR2 SYDVKM. CDR3 length: 15 amino acids. The CDR3 sequence is CASSFSGVVQETQYF. DNA of the CDR3: TGTGCCAGCAGTTTTAGCGGGGTGGTCCAAGAGACCCAGTACTTC.

Regarding this clonotype: Possible read error: a much larger clone is one base away. The CDR3 region has the DNA TGTGCCAGCAGCTCCAACCGGGACCTGGGCTGCGAGCAGTACTTC. Amino acid sequence: CASSSNRDLGCEQYF. The genes are TRBV7-9 and TRBJ2-7, with D perhaps assigned TRBD1 or TRBD2 (5 bases each). Per germline, CDR1 SEHNR and CDR2 FQNEAQ (reference sequence). This CDR3 contains 15 residues. The V and J ends lost 4 bases and 6 bases respectively, with 19 bases between them.

In its sample, this clonotype was seen many times. The chain recombines TRBV5-1 with TRBJ2-2; 7 bases align to TRBD1. This CDR3 region has 15 residues. V trimming: 2 bases; J trimming: 3 bases; junction bases outside the gene matches: 4. Germline CDR1 and CDR2: SGHRS and YFSETQ. The CDR3: CASSFEGADTGELFF. CDR3 bases: TGCGCCAGCAGCTTTGAGGGGGCTGACACCGGGGAGCTGTTTTTT.

As for this clonotype: A much larger clonotype is one base distant, so this may be a read error. The chain recombines TRBV19 with TRBJ2-7; D ambiguous. CDR3 length: 13 amino acids. Germline CDR1 LNHDA, CDR2 SQIVND (reference sequence). The DNA for the CDR3 is TGTGTCAGTAGTATTGGCAGGAACTACGAGCAGTACTTC. Translation gives CVSSIGRNYEQYF. The full variable domain, rest sourced from reference TRBV19 and TRBJ2-7, is DGGITQSPKYLFRKEGQNVTLSCEQNLNHDAMYWYRQDPGQGLRLIYYSQIVNDFQKGDIAEGYSVSREKKESFPLTVTSAQKNPTAFYLCVSSIGRNYEQYFGPGTRLTVT.

The genes are TRBV18 and TRBJ2-7, with D possibly TRBD1 on 6 matching bases. CDR3 length: 15 amino acids. Trimming removed 6 bases from V and 5 bases from J, with 20 bases in between. The germline V gene has CDR1 KGHSH and CDR2 LQKENI. The CDR3 protein is CASSPQGSVSDEQYF. In DNA, the CDR3 is TGTGCCAGCTCTCCGCAGGGGTCGGTGAGCGACGAGCAGTACTTC. Combining the CDR3 with reference TRBV18 and TRBJ2-7 gives the whole variable domain NAGVMQNPRHLVRRRGQEARLRCSPMKGHSHVYWYRQLPEEGLKFMVYLQKENIIDESGMPKERFSAEFPKEGPSILRIQQVVRGDSAAYFCASSPQGSVSDEQYFGPGTRLTVT.

The table lists this clonotype with many counts. The V call is TRBV5-6, the J call TRBJ2-7, with a weak D call TRBD1 (7 bases). The CDR3 is 15 amino acids. With 5 bases removed from V and 3 bases from J, the gap between germline ends came to 18 bases. The germline CDR1 and CDR2 sequences are SGHDT and YYEEEE. CDR3 bases: TGTGCCAGCAGTTTAGGTGCGGGGACAGTCTACGAGCAGTACTTC. Translating it yields CASSLGAGTVYEQYF.

V and J are TRBV2 and TRBJ2-7; TRBD1 or TRBD2 may be the D gene (5 bases each). The V end was cut by 0 bases, the J end by 3 bases, with 9 bases between. CDR1 and CDR2 from the germline V gene are SNHLY and FYNNEI. This CDR3 comprises 14 residues. The CDR3 sequence: CASSEAGRGYEQYF. CDR3 bases: TGTGCCAGCAGTGAAGCGGGACGGGGCTACGAGCAGTACTTC.